What follows are 7 T cell receptor beta chains derived from one specimen sequenced in a study of OX40 agonist ivuxolimab in advanced cancers. Library preparation used the immunoSEQ multiplex PCR assay. Entries here come from immuneACCESS through TCRdb and include only in-frame sequences with V and J called. Some clones fail to appear in such tables; in the studies checked, an unresolved V gene covers under half of the shortfall, and the cause of the remainder is unknown. For this sample the table gives some 45,000 clones, of which 70% to 90% were detected only once. Approximately 0.37% of the sample belongs to the ten largest clones. The sequenced sample was CD4+ or CD8+ T cells sorted from blood, obtained in a trial of the OX40 agonist ivuxolimab. Receptor source: an adult with an advanced solid tumor such as melanoma, head and neck, liver or kidney cancer.

The genes are TRBV7-8 and TRBJ1-5, with D maybe TRBD1 (5 bases). The length of the CDR3 is 17 residues. The germline V gene has CDR1 SGHVS and CDR2 FQNEAQ. Trimming stripped 5 bases from V and 6 bases from J, with 23 bases between. CDR3 sequence: CASSLLDLGVSPQPQHF. The CDR3, as DNA: TGTGCCAGCAGCCTATTGGATTTGGGGGTATCCCCTCAGCCCCAGCATTTT.

The rearrangement joins TRBV9 to TRBJ1-4, with D hard to call. V lost 2 bases and J 7 bases, leaving 12 bases between the germline ends. CDR3 length equals 14 residues. The germline V gene encodes CDR1 SGDLS and CDR2 YYNGEE. DNA for the CDR3: TGTGCCAGCAGCGTTAGCATAAGGGCTGAAAAACTGTTTTTT. Its protein is CASSVSIRAEKLFF. The complete variable domain, with remaining parts taken from reference TRBV9 and TRBJ1-4, reads DSGVTQTPKHLITATGQRVTLRCSPRSGDLSVYWYQQSLDQGLQFLIQYYNGEERAKGNILERFSAQQFPDLHSELNLSSLELGDSALYFCASSVSIRAEKLFFGSGTQLSVL.

This clone was detected only a few times. The genes are TRBV5-1 and TRBJ1-3, with D unresolved. Germline CDR1 reads SGHRS; CDR2 reads YFSETQ. The ends were cut back, 5 bases at V and 0 bases at J, with 9 bases in the middle. The CDR3 contains 14 residues. The CDR3 sequence is CASSIGGSGNTIYF. Here the CDR3 DNA reads TGCGCCAGCAGTATAGGAGGCTCTGGAAACACCATATATTTT. The whole variable domain, remainder taken from reference TRBV5-1 and TRBJ1-3, is KAGVTQTPRYLIKTRGQQVTLSCSPISGHRSVSWYQQTPGQGLQFLFEYFSETQRNKGNFPGRFSGRQFSNSRSEMNVSTLELGDSALYLCASSIGGSGNTIYFGEGSWLTVV.

V and J are TRBV6-5 and TRBJ1-4; 8 bases are a match to TRBD1. This CDR3 comprises 13 residues. Trimming removed 7 bases from V and 8 bases from J; junction bases left unmatched: 6. Germline loops: CDR1 MNHEY, CDR2 SVGAGI. CDR3 in amino acids: CASKSRGREKLFF. The CDR3 region has the DNA TGTGCCAGCAAGTCCAGGGGGCGAGAAAAACTGTTTTTT.

The chain carries TRBV15 and TRBJ2-1; no definite D call. V dropped 0 bases and J dropped 5 bases, with 8 bases sitting between them. Germline CDR1 is LNHNV and CDR2 is YYDKDF (reference sequence). The CDR3 covers 14 residues. The DNA of the CDR3 is TGTGCCACCAGCAGAGATGAGAGCGACAATGAGCAGTTCTTC. The encoded protein is CATSRDESDNEQFF.

The rearrangement joins TRBV11-2 to TRBJ1-1; TRBD1 is a possible D gene (5 bases). Per germline, CDR1 SGHAT and CDR2 FQNNGV. Trimming pared 4 bases from V and 11 bases from J, leaving 8 bases between. This CDR3 is built from 10 residues. The CDR3 nucleotides read TGTGCCAGCAGCTCCCCAGGGGCTTTCTTT. Its protein product is CASSSPGAFF.

This clone was observed a single time. The chain joins TRBV7-2 to TRBJ1-5, with a tentative D call TRBD1 (5 bases). Per germline, CDR1 SGHTA and CDR2 FQGNSA. The V end lost 5 bases, the J end lost 7 bases, and 12 bases lay between the germline ends. This CDR3 is built from 13 residues. The DNA of the CDR3 is TGTGCCAGCAGCGGCAGGGTTGACCAGCCCCAGCATTTT. Protein product: CASSGRVDQPQHF.